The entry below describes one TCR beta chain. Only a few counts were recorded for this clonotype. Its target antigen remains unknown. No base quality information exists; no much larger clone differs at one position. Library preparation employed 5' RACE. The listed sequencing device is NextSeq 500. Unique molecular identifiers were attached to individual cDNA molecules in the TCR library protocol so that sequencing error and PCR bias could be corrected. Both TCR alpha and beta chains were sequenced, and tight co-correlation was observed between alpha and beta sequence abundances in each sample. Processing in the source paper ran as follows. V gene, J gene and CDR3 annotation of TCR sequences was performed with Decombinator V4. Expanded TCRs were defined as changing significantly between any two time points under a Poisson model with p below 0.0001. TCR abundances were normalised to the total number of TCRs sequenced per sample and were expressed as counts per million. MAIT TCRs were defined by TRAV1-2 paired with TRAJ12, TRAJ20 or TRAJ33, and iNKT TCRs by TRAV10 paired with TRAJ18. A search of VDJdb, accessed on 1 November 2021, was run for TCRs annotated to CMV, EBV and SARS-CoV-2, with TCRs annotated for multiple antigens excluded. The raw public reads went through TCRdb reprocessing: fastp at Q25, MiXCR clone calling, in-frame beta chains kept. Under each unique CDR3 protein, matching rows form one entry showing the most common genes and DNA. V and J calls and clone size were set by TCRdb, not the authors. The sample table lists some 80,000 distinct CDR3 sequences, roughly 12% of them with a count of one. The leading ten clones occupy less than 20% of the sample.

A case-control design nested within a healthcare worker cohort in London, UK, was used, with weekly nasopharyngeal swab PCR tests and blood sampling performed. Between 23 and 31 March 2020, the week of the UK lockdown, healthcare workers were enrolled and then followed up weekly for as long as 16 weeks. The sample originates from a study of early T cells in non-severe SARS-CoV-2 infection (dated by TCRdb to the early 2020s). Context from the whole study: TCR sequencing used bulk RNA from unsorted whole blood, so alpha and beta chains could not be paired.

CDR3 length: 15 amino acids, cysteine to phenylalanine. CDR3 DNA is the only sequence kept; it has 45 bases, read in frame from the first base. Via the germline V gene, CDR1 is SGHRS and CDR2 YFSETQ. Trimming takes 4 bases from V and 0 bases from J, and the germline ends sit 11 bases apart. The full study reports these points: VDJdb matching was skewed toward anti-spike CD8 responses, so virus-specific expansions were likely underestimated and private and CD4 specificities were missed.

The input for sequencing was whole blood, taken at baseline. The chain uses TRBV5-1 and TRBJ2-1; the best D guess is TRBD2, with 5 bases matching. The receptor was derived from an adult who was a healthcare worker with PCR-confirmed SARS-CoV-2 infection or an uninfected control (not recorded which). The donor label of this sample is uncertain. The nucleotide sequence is TGCGCCAGCAGCGAGGGCTTCATCTCCTACAATGAGCAGTTCTTC. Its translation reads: CASSEGFISYNEQFF.